The 28 T cell receptor beta chains given below trace back to one sample, sequenced in a study of T cells after posttransplantation cyclophosphamide. Sequencing used immunoSEQ multiplex PCR; TCRdb keeps in-frame clones, though not all of them. This table holds roughly 41,000 clones with no singletons; the top ten claim roughly 6.4%. Sequencing was performed on PBMCs. The receptor source for this set is a man younger than 40 in good health and a related stem cell transplant donor.

This clone was detected many times. V usage is TRBV19 and J usage is TRBJ2-7, with D tentatively TRBD1 (6 bases). With 3 bases removed from V and 4 bases from J, the gap between germline ends came to 10 bases. This CDR3 has 13 amino acids. In germline, CDR1 is LNHDA, CDR2 SQIVND (reference sequence). In DNA form, the CDR3 reads TGTGCCAGTAGTATCTTTCAGGGGTACGAGCAGTACTTC. Translating gives CASSIFQGYEQYF.

This clone showed up many times. The gene calls are TRBV5-1 and TRBJ2-2; D is possibly TRBD1 (5 bases). Germline V gene lookup returns CDR1 SGHRS and CDR2 YFSETQ. The CDR3 is 16 amino acids. The V gene lost 0 bases and the J gene lost 2 bases, with 11 bases spanning the gap. The CDR3 loop is CASSLAVRANTGELFF. The CDR3 DNA reads as TGCGCCAGCAGCTTGGCCGTCAGGGCCAACACCGGGGAGCTGTTTTTT. Variable domain in full (rest from reference TRBV5-1 and TRBJ2-2): KAGVTQTPRYLIKTRGQQVTLSCSPISGHRSVSWYQQTPGQGLQFLFEYFSETQRNKGNFPGRFSGRQFSNSRSEMNVSTLELGDSALYLCASSLAVRANTGELFFGEGSRLTVL.

At least ten counts were recorded for this clone. The chain combines TRBV4-3 with TRBJ1-5, with TRBD1 matching 8 bases. The CDR3 extends over 15 amino acids. Germline V gene data show CDR1 as LGHNA and CDR2 as YSLEER. The ends lost 0 bases at V and 10 bases at J; junction bases unmatched: 8. This CDR3 is CASSQDRTGYSPQHF. For the CDR3, the DNA is TGCGCCAGCAGCCAAGACCGGACAGGGTACTCTCCCCAGCATTTT.

This clone was counted at least ten times. The chain has TRBV7-2 and TRBJ2-1, with 12 positions matching TRBD1. Germline V gene sequence: CDR1 SGHTA, CDR2 FQGNSA. The CDR3 runs 17 residues. V trimming: 5 bases; J trimming: 4 bases; junction bases outside the gene matches: 9. The CDR3 nucleotides are TGTGCCAGCAGCCCGCCTTCGGGACAGGGGGCGTACAATGAGCAGTTCTTC. Amino acids: CASSPPSGQGAYNEQFF.

Many counts were recorded for this clone. The chain has TRBV2 and TRBJ2-1; 9 bases are shared with TRBD2. The CDR3 contains 16 residues. V shed 7 bases and J 1 base; nucleotides not matched to a gene: 8. CDR1 and CDR2 from the germline V gene are SNHLY and FYNNEI. CDR3: CASKGGGARSYNEQFF. The CDR3 DNA sequence: TGTGCCAGCAAAGGCGGGGGGGCCAGGTCCTACAATGAGCAGTTCTTC.

The V gene is TRBV6-5, the J gene TRBJ2-5, with TRBD1 identical over 10 bases. The germline V gene has CDR1 MNHEY and CDR2 SVGAGI. The junction had 8 bases not matched to a gene; V was cut back by 4 bases and J by 6 bases. CDR3 length equals 15 residues. The DNA of the CDR3 is TGTGCCAGCAGTTCCGCGACAGGGGGCCGCCAGACCCAGTACTTC. This gives the protein CASSSATGGRQTQYF.

This clone was recorded at least ten times. The J gene is TRBJ2-7, the V gene TRBV4-2; 8 positions match TRBD2. V was clipped by 4 bases and J by 7 bases; unmatched bases: 3. CDR1 is LGHNA and CDR2 is YNFKEQ in the germline V gene. This CDR3 has 12 residues. CDR3 sequence: CASSPGRGEQYF. The CDR3 DNA reads as TGTGCCAGCAGCCCCGGGAGGGGAGAGCAGTACTTC.

This clone was counted at least ten times. The chain couples TRBV11-2 to TRBJ1-6, with a possible D match to TRBD1 (5 bases). This CDR3 spans 14 amino acids. Trimming took 0 bases from V and 14 from J, leaving 14 bases between them. Germline assignment: CDR1 SGHAT and CDR2 FQNNGV. Here the CDR3 reads CASSLEGVRGALHF. CDR3 DNA: TGTGCCAGCAGCTTAGAGGGGGTACGCGGGGCCCTCCACTTT.

This clone was counted ten times or more. The rearrangement uses TRBV5-1 and TRBJ2-5, with D tentatively TRBD2 (6 bases). The length of the CDR3 is 14 residues. The V end was cut by 0 bases, the J end by 3 bases, with 9 bases between. Germline lookup yields CDR1 SGHRS and CDR2 YFSETQ. CDR3 sequence: CASSLGSGEETQYF. The CDR3 nucleotides are TGCGCCAGCAGCTTGGGATCGGGGGAAGAGACCCAGTACTTC. Together with reference TRBV5-1 and TRBJ2-5, the CDR3 gives the full variable domain: KAGVTQTPRYLIKTRGQQVTLSCSPISGHRSVSWYQQTPGQGLQFLFEYFSETQRNKGNFPGRFSGRQFSNSRSEMNVSTLELGDSALYLCASSLGSGEETQYFGPGTRLLVL.

This clone was counted ten times or more. The CDR3 DNA sequence: TGTGCCAGCAGTTTTGGAGCGGGGGAGGCTGAGCAGTTCTTC. It is translated as CASSFGAGEAEQFF. This chain uses TRBV28 with TRBJ2-1, with 8 bases that match TRBD2. The CDR3 totals 14 residues. The germline gives CDR1 MDHEN, CDR2 SYDVKM. J lost 9 bases, V lost 3 bases, and 7 bases had no gene match. The full variable domain, in which reference TRBV28 and TRBJ2-1 provide the parts outside the CDR3, is DVKVTQSSRYLVKRTGEKVFLECVQDMDHENMFWYRQDPGLGLRLIYFSYDVKMKEKGDIPEGYSVSREKKERFSLILESASTNQTSMYLCASSFGAGEAEQFFGPGTRLTVL.

This clone was recorded at least ten times. The chain links TRBV28 to TRBJ2-7; maybe TRBD1 (5 bases). Germline V gene sequence: CDR1 MDHEN, CDR2 SYDVKM. CDR3 length: 14 amino acids. Trimming pared 3 bases from V and 2 bases from J, leaving 11 bases between. The CDR3 coding sequence is TGTGCCAGCAGTTTGATGGGCAGGGCCTACGAGCAGTACTTC. The encoded protein is CASSLMGRAYEQYF.

This clone was detected ten times or more. The V gene is TRBV5-4, the J gene TRBJ2-7; 9 bases are shared with TRBD1. Germline CDR1 SGHNT, CDR2 YYREEE (reference sequence). The trim removed 4 bases at V and 5 bases at J, leaving 10 bases unmatched. The CDR3 is 15 amino acids. The CDR3, as DNA: TGTGCCAGCAGCCTACCGGGACAGGGCATCCACGAGCAGTACTTC. Residues: CASSLPGQGIHEQYF.

This clone came up a few times. This sequence joins TRBV29-1 and TRBJ1-1; tentative D call: TRBD1 (5 bases). Germline CDR1 is SQVTM and CDR2 is ANQGSEA. This CDR3 has 12 amino acids. V was trimmed by 4 bases and J by 4 bases, leaving 10 bases between them. CDR3 DNA sequence: TGCAGCGTTGTAGGGGCGAGCACTGAAGCTTTCTTT. It encodes CSVVGASTEAFF. Full variable domain (missing parts from reference TRBV29-1 and TRBJ1-1): SAVISQKPSRDICQRGTSLTIQCQVDSQVTMMFWYRQQPGQSLTLIATANQGSEATYESGFVIDKFPISRPNLTFSTLTVSNMSPEDSSIYLCSVVGASTEAFFGQGTRLTVV.

This clone was observed at least ten times. This chain links TRBV7-2 with TRBJ2-7, with D maybe TRBD1 (6 bases). V lost 5 bases and J lost 4, with 15 bases in between. Germline CDR1 reads SGHTA; CDR2 reads FQGNSA. This CDR3 spans 14 amino acids. CDR3 sequence reads: CASSIIQGPYEQYF. CDR3 DNA: TGTGCCAGCAGCATCATACAGGGCCCATACGAGCAGTACTTC.

This clone was observed many times. This chain connects TRBV2 to TRBJ1-5; tentatively, D is TRBD1 (6 bases). Trimming stripped 7 bases from V and 7 bases from J, with 14 bases between. This CDR3 is built from 13 residues. The germline gives CDR1 SNHLY, CDR2 FYNNEI. The CDR3 sequence is CASTGQHGQPQHF. The CDR3 nucleotides read TGTGCCAGCACCGGACAGCATGGCCAGCCCCAGCATTTT.

This clone was found many times. The V gene is TRBV2, the J gene TRBJ2-1, with TRBD2 as a possible D gene (7 bases). V was pared by 2 bases and J by 4 bases, with 12 bases between. Germline assignment: CDR1 SNHLY and CDR2 FYNNEI. The CDR3 is 15 residues long. This CDR3 reads CASSERGGLYNEQFF. CDR3 in DNA: TGTGCCAGCAGTGAAAGGGGGGGCCTATACAATGAGCAGTTCTTC.

This clone appeared many times. This chain uses TRBV24-1 with TRBJ2-7; 8 bases agree with TRBD1. Trimming cost V 4 bases and J 3 bases; bases outside gene matches: 7. Germline CDR1 KGHDR, CDR2 SFDVKD. This CDR3 has 15 amino acids. CDR3 in DNA: TGTGCCACCAGTGAGACCGGGACAGGCAGCTACGAGCAGTACTTC. It yields the protein CATSETGTGSYEQYF.

Comments on this clone: At one end the junction does not follow the germline gene, possibly because of a read error. J is TRBJ2-2 and V is TRBV7-7; D ambiguous. Per the germline V gene, CDR1 is SSHAT and CDR2 is FNYEAQ (reference sequence). The CDR3 has 14 amino acids. The CDR3 DNA is TGTGCTAGCAGCCCCTCGACAAAATCCGGGGAGCTGTTTTTT. Residues: CASSPSTKSGELFF.

This clone occurred many times. This chain uses TRBV10-2 with TRBJ1-5; the match to TRBD1 covers 8 bases. CDR1 is WSHSY and CDR2 is SAAADI in the germline V gene. There are 16 residues in the CDR3. Trimming took 0 bases from V and 5 from J; bases not matched to a gene: 6. The CDR3 spells CASSESAGGFDQPQHF. As DNA, the CDR3 is TGCGCCAGCAGTGAGTCGGCAGGGGGCTTCGATCAGCCCCAGCATTTT.

This clone was observed at least ten times. The CDR3 nucleotides are TGTGCCAGCAGTCGGGACAGGGGAAATTCACCCCTCCACTTT. This sequence encodes CASSRDRGNSPLHF. The rearrangement joins TRBV2 to TRBJ1-6, with 10 bases lining up with TRBD1. V was pared by 5 bases and J by 7 bases, with 2 bases of the junction left unmatched. Germline loops: CDR1 SNHLY, CDR2 FYNNEI. The CDR3 loop spans 14 amino acids.

This clone showed up many times. This sequence joins TRBV6-4 and TRBJ2-1; 11 bases fit TRBD2. There are 13 residues in the CDR3. Unmatched junction bases numbered 2, after V lost 2 bases and J lost 11 bases. The germline CDR1 and CDR2 sequences are MRHNA and SNTAGT. This CDR3 is CASSDLAGGKQFF. In nucleotides, the CDR3 is TGTGCCAGCAGTGACCTAGCGGGGGGAAAGCAGTTCTTC.

This clone was counted at least ten times. This sequence joins TRBV27 and TRBJ2-7, with 8 bases that match TRBD2. V was clipped by 1 base and J by 6 bases; unmatched bases: 11. Germline CDR1 is MNHEY and CDR2 is SMNVEV (reference sequence). The CDR3 spans 16 residues. The CDR3 bases are TGTGCCAGCAGTTTATTCACCGCGGGGGGTGCCGGCGAGCAGTACTTC. Translated, it gives CASSLFTAGGAGEQYF.

This clone has at least ten counts. V is TRBV27 and J is TRBJ1-2; D possibly corresponds to TRBD1 (6 bases). The CDR3 spans 19 residues. Germline CDR1 MNHEY, CDR2 SMNVEV (reference sequence). Trimming stripped 7 bases from V and 9 bases from J, with 36 bases between. The CDR3 DNA sequence: TGTGCCAGCACCCCCTTCGTCTTATCCGGCCAGGGGATGTACTGGAGCTACACCTTC. It codes for CASTPFVLSGQGMYWSYTF.

This clone was observed many times. V and J are TRBV19 and TRBJ2-1, with D perhaps TRBD2 (8 bases). This CDR3 comprises 15 residues. CDR1 and CDR2 from the germline V gene are LNHDA and SQIVND (reference sequence). Deletions cut 3 bases from V and 7 bases from J, with 16 bases between. CDR3 sequence (DNA): TGTGCCAGTAGTATTCGGGAGGGGGCTGGGAATGAGCAGTTCTTC. Translation gives CASSIREGAGNEQFF.

This clone was observed many times. The rearrangement links TRBV28 to TRBJ1-2, with D uncertain. Trimming took 10 bases from V and 8 from J, leaving 11 bases between them. From germline, CDR1 is MDHEN and CDR2 SYDVKM. This CDR3 has 10 residues. Here the CDR3 DNA reads TGTGCCACCGGCCCAGGAGGCTACACCTTC. Amino acid sequence: CATGPGGYTF.

The chain joins TRBV14 to TRBJ2-5, with D tentatively TRBD2 (6 bases). The V gene's germline CDR1 is SGHDN and CDR2 FVKESK. Trimming cost V 3 bases and J 6 bases, with 11 bases left between them. This CDR3 has 13 residues. The CDR3 nucleotides read TGTGCCAGCAGCCATGGGGGGTTCAAGACCCAGTACTTC. Translation: CASSHGGFKTQYF.

There are many counts of this clone. The rearrangement joins TRBV19 to TRBJ2-2; 9 nucleotides line up with TRBD2. Unmatched junction bases numbered 12, after V lost 5 bases and J lost 8 bases. The CDR3 length is 16 residues. Per germline, CDR1 LNHDA and CDR2 SQIVND (reference sequence). The CDR3 DNA reads as TGTGCCAGTAGTCTCCGGGGTAGCGGGGGTTTGGGGGAGCTGTTTTTT. Protein product: CASSLRGSGGLGELFF.

This clone was recorded many times. The rearrangement links TRBV28 to TRBJ2-1, with D perhaps TRBD1 (6 bases). The CDR3 is 17 residues long. V was clipped by 5 bases and J by 0 bases, with 17 bases between them. Germline CDR1 is MDHEN and CDR2 is SYDVKM. CDR3 residues: CASSAPYREYSYNEQFF. In nucleotides, the CDR3 is TGTGCCAGCAGTGCACCCTACAGGGAATACTCCTACAATGAGCAGTTCTTC.